This entry lists 24 T cell receptor beta chains sequenced from one sample in a study of multiple sclerosis patients with progressive multifocal leukoencephalopathy. Here immunoSEQ multiplex PCR was the method, and the copy in TCRdb shows in-frame clones only, minus some. The data contain roughly 30,000 clones, about 91% of them singletons. The time point here: before natalizumab initiation. The sample consisted of PBMCs. The receptors originated from a human donor with multiple sclerosis.

The gene calls are TRBV5-4 and TRBJ1-3; D is ambiguous. CDR1 SGHNT and CDR2 YYREEE come from the germline V gene (reference sequence). The CDR3 sequence is 14 residues long. Between the trimmed V and J ends, which lost 2 bases and 4 bases, there was a span of 10 bases. CDR3 nucleotides: TGTGCCAGCAGCTTCGGGCAGCTCGGAAACACCATATATTTT. Amino acids: CASSFGQLGNTIYF.

The V and J genes are TRBV7-9 and TRBJ2-2; TRBD1 matches at 11 bases. Germline lookup yields CDR1 SEHNR and CDR2 FQNEAQ (reference sequence). The CDR3 runs to 17 residues. V dropped 4 bases and J dropped 5; count of bases not matched to a gene: 9. In DNA form, the CDR3 reads TGTGCCAGCAGCTCTGGGACCGGGACAGGGGGGACCGGGGAGCTGTTTTTT. This gives the protein CASSSGTGTGGTGELFF.

The chain is built from TRBV14 and TRBJ2-3, with D perhaps matching TRBD1 or TRBD2 (5 bases each). The CDR3 has 15 residues. CDR1 SGHDN and CDR2 FVKESK come from the germline V gene. V was trimmed by 3 bases and J by 6 bases, leaving 16 bases between them. Here the CDR3 DNA reads TGTGCCAGCAGCCAGCCGTTGGGACGGCCCGATACGCAGTATTTT. Amino acid sequence: CASSQPLGRPDTQYF.

For this clone: A junction boundary mismatches the germline segment, possibly from a read error. The rearrangement uses TRBV28 and TRBJ2-6; D is undetermined. CDR1 and CDR2 (germline): MDHEN, SYDVKM. CDR3 length equals 13 residues. CDR3 bases: TGTGCCAGCAGTTTCCCTGGCGCCAACGTCCTGACTTTC. This gives the protein CASSFPGANVLTF. Full variable domain (outside the CDR3, taken from reference TRBV28 and TRBJ2-6): DVKVTQSSRYLVKRTGEKVFLECVQDMDHENMFWYRQDPGLGLRLIYFSYDVKMKEKGDIPEGYSVSREKKERFSLILESASTNQTSMYLCASSFPGANVLTFGAGSRLTVL.

The CDR3 region is CASSPRTGSVEQFF. As DNA, the CDR3 is TGTGCCAGCAGCCCCCGGACTGGTTCTGTCGAGCAGTTCTTC. The V gene is TRBV13, the J gene TRBJ2-1; TRBD2 is a possible D gene (5 bases). This CDR3 is 14 amino acids long. Germline-derived CDR1 and CDR2 are PRHDT and FYEKMQ (reference sequence). V lost 5 bases to trimming and J lost 10 bases, with 18 bases between them. Full variable domain (rest looked up from reference TRBV13 and TRBJ2-1): AAGVIQSPRHLIKEKRETATLKCYPIPRHDTVYWYQQGPGQDPQFLISFYEKMQSDKGSIPDRFSAQQFSDYHSELNMSSLELGDSALYFCASSPRTGSVEQFFGPGTRLTVL.

This clone occurred once. The chain combines TRBV4-3 with TRBJ2-7; 12 nucleotides agree with TRBD2. Germline V CDR1 and CDR2: LGHNA, YSLEER. The length of the CDR3 is 16 residues. V was pared by 1 base and J by 3 bases, with 4 bases of the junction left unmatched. CDR3 in amino acids: CASSQVLAGGYYEQYF. Written as DNA, the CDR3 is TGCGCCAGCAGCCAAGTACTAGCGGGAGGCTACTACGAGCAGTACTTC.

The chain uses TRBV5-6 and TRBJ2-7; tentatively, D is TRBD2 (6 bases). V dropped 4 bases and J dropped 6 bases, with 11 bases sitting between them. The CDR3 totals 12 residues. Germline loops: CDR1 SGHDT, CDR2 YYEEEE. The CDR3 DNA reads TGTGCCAGCAGCCGGGGGAGGATCGAGCAGTACTTC. Its protein is CASSRGRIEQYF.

This clone came up once. Different DNA sequences within this sample yield the same CDR3. This chain connects TRBV19 to TRBJ2-5; D is unclear. The germline V gene has CDR1 LNHDA and CDR2 SQIVND (reference sequence). This CDR3 has 14 residues. Trimming left V 5 bases short and J 0 bases short, with 10 bases between. CDR3 protein: CASSPVRDQETQYF. The CDR3, as DNA: TGTGCCAGTAGTCCTGTAAGAGACCAAGAGACCCAGTACTTC. Combining the CDR3 with reference TRBV19 and TRBJ2-5 gives the whole variable domain DGGITQSPKYLFRKEGQNVTLSCEQNLNHDAMYWYRQDPGQGLRLIYYSQIVNDFQKGDIAEGYSVSREKKESFPLTVTSAQKNPTAFYLCASSPVRDQETQYFGPGTRLLVL.

This sequence joins TRBV6-4 and TRBJ2-6; D unresolved. Germline CDR1 and CDR2: MRHNA and SNTAGT. V lost 2 bases and J 0 bases, leaving 5 bases between the germline ends. The CDR3 sequence is 15 residues long. This chain's CDR3 is CASSDGDSGANVLTF. Here the CDR3 DNA reads TGTGCCAGCAGTGACGGCGACTCTGGGGCCAACGTCCTGACTTTC.

The CDR3: CASRLEGGLAEPQSYNEQFF. Here the CDR3 DNA reads TGTGCAAGTCGCTTAGAGGGGGGACTAGCGGAACCCCAGTCCTACAATGAGCAGTTCTTC. The V and J genes are TRBV12-2 and TRBJ2-1; the table's TRBD2 call for D was not verified on the DNA. TRBV12-2 represents a pseudogene. The CDR3 has 20 amino acids.

As to this clone: Other DNA sequences from this sample encode an identical CDR3 as well. CDR3 sequence reads: CASSLAGRGGPDTQYF. CDR3 nucleotide sequence: TGCGCCAGCAGCTTGGCGGGTCGGGGAGGGCCGGATACGCAGTATTTT. The rearrangement links TRBV5-1 to TRBJ2-3, with TRBD2 matching over 7 bases. In germline, CDR1 is SGHRS, CDR2 YFSETQ. The junction had 10 bases not matched to a gene; V was cut back by 0 bases and J by 6 bases. The CDR3 spans 16 residues.

This chain uses TRBV6-1 with TRBJ1-4; perhaps TRBD1 as D (6 bases). The CDR3 covers 14 residues. Trimming took off 6 bases at V and 8 bases at J, with 16 bases between the two ends. The germline CDR1 and CDR2 sequences are MNHNS and SASEGT. In nucleotides, the CDR3 is TGTGCCAGCAGCGTCGCAGGGGTCGGAGAAAAACTGTTTTTT. It codes for CASSVAGVGEKLFF.

The chain links TRBV6-5 to TRBJ2-7; D not certain. The CDR3 runs 13 residues. Germline values: CDR1 MNHEY, CDR2 SVGAGI. V lost 6 bases and J lost 3, with 12 bases in between. The CDR3 reads CASRYISNYEQYF. As DNA, the CDR3 is TGTGCCAGCAGGTACATTAGTAACTACGAGCAGTACTTC.

CDR3 sequence (DNA): TGTGCCATCTGCGATCGGGACCAGCCCCAGCATTTT. Amino acid sequence: CAICDRDQPQHF. The chain is built from TRBV10-3 and TRBJ1-5, with D perhaps TRBD1 (5 bases). Germline V gene lookup returns CDR1 ENHRY and CDR2 SYGVKD. The V end lost 8 bases, the J end lost 7 bases, and 12 bases lay between the germline ends. CDR3 length: 12 residues.

The chain carries TRBV9 and TRBJ2-1; TRBD2 matches at 7 bases. V lost 2 bases and J lost 1; bases outside the gene matches: 6. CDR1 is SGDLS, CDR2 YYNGEE, per germline. This CDR3 has 16 residues. The CDR3 loop is CASSVTSASSYNEQFF. DNA of the CDR3: TGTGCCAGCAGCGTCACTAGCGCCTCTTCCTACAATGAGCAGTTCTTC. The full variable domain, its missing parts supplied by reference TRBV9 and TRBJ2-1, is DSGVTQTPKHLITATGQRVTLRCSPRSGDLSVYWYQQSLDQGLQFLIQYYNGEERAKGNILERFSAQQFPDLHSELNLSSLELGDSALYFCASSVTSASSYNEQFFGPGTRLTVL.

The chain joins TRBV5-1 to TRBJ2-7, with D possibly being TRBD2 (5 bases). This CDR3 spans 15 amino acids. The V gene lost 0 bases and the J gene lost 3 bases, with 13 bases spanning the gap. Per germline, CDR1 SGHRS and CDR2 YFSETQ. The CDR3 region is CASSLEVGVGYEQYF. The CDR3 nucleotides read TGCGCCAGCAGCTTGGAGGTGGGAGTAGGCTACGAGCAGTACTTC.

Of note for this clone: Other DNA variants within this sample encode the same CDR3. The genes are TRBV28 and TRBJ1-5; D uncertain. V lost 5 bases, J lost 4 bases, and 3 bases lay in between. Germline V gene sequence: CDR1 MDHEN, CDR2 SYDVKM. The CDR3 runs to 11 residues. The CDR3 spells CASSLNQPQHF. The CDR3 bases are TGTGCCAGCAGTCTTAATCAGCCCCAGCATTTT.

The CDR3 DNA is TGTGCCAGCAGCGTAGGTACAGGATTTGGCTCGCGAGCGGGAAGCTCCTACGAGCAGTACTTC. Translation gives CASSVGTGFGSRAGSSYEQYF. The chain couples TRBV9 to TRBJ2-7; 7 bases agree with TRBD2. Losses at the gene ends were 0 bases for V and 0 bases for J; bases not matched to a gene: 21. Germline values: CDR1 SGDLS, CDR2 YYNGEE. The CDR3 contains 21 residues. The full variable domain, with the rest looked up from reference TRBV9 and TRBJ2-7, is DSGVTQTPKHLITATGQRVTLRCSPRSGDLSVYWYQQSLDQGLQFLIQYYNGEERAKGNILERFSAQQFPDLHSELNLSSLELGDSALYFCASSVGTGFGSRAGSSYEQYFGPGTRLTVT.

The chain couples TRBV19 to TRBJ2-1, with a possible D match to TRBD1 (5 bases). V lost 5 bases, J lost 1 base, and 9 bases lay in between. CDR1 is LNHDA, CDR2 SQIVND, per germline (reference sequence). The CDR3 sequence is 14 residues long. CDR3 DNA sequence: TGTGCCAGTAGTTCAAGACAGTCCTACAATGAGCAGTTCTTC. It encodes CASSSRQSYNEQFF.

The V and J genes are TRBV20-1 and TRBJ2-7, with unresolved D. This CDR3 is 11 amino acids long. Trimming shortened V by 6 bases and J by 1 base, and 7 bases separated the two germline ends. Germline assignment: CDR1 DFQATT and CDR2 SNEGSKA (reference sequence). In DNA, the CDR3 is TGCAGTGCCCCGAGATCCTACGAGCAGTACTTC. It codes for CSAPRSYEQYF.

The V call is TRBV28, the J call TRBJ2-3; TRBD2 aligns across 8 bases. This CDR3 has 16 residues. V lost 5 bases, J lost 4 bases, and 11 bases stayed unmatched. In germline, CDR1 is MDHEN, CDR2 SYDVKM. In nucleotides, the CDR3 is TGTGCCAGCAGTGTCGGGCTAGCGGGTTTGGCAGATACGCAGTATTTT. It specifies CASSVGLAGLADTQYF.

This clone has only one observation. The chain carries TRBV4-3 and TRBJ2-7; 7 nucleotides agree with TRBD1. Germline lookup yields CDR1 LGHNA and CDR2 YSLEER. The CDR3 is 14 residues long. J lost 2 bases, V lost 5 bases, and 6 bases had no gene match. CDR3 amino acids: CASSDRTGPYEQYF. CDR3 in DNA: TGCGCCAGCAGCGACAGGACAGGTCCCTACGAGCAGTACTTC.

This clone was seen a single time. The chain joins TRBV7-3 to TRBJ1-6, with a tentative D call TRBD1 (5 bases). V lost 4 bases and J lost 10, with 14 bases in between. Germline lookup yields CDR1 SGHTA and CDR2 FQGTGA. This CDR3 is built from 14 residues. For the CDR3, the DNA is TGTGCCAGCAGCTCCGGCGGGGGTGGCTCACCCCTCCACTTT. This sequence encodes CASSSGGGGSPLHF.

V usage is TRBV18 and J usage is TRBJ2-5; TRBD1 matches 9 bases. Matching the DNA end better, TRBJ2-7 makes the J call doubtful. Germline CDR1 reads KGHSH; CDR2 reads LQKENI. The CDR3 consists of 15 residues. CDR3 nucleotide sequence: TGTGCCAGCGCAAAAGAGGGGACAGGGTTATACGAGCAGTACTTC. Translating gives CASAKEGTGLYEQYF.